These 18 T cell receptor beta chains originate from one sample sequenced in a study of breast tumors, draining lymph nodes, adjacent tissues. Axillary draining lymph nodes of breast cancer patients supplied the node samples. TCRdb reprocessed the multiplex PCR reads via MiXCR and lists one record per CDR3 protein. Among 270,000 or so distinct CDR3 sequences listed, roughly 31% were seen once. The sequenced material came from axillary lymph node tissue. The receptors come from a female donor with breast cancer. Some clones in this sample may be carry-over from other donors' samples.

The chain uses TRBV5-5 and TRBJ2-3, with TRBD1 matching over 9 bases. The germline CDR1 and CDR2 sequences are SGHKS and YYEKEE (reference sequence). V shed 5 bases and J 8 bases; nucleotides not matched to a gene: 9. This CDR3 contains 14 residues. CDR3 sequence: CASRSGTGTGTQYF. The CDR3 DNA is TGTGCCAGCAGGTCCGGGACAGGGACGGGTACGCAGTATTTT.

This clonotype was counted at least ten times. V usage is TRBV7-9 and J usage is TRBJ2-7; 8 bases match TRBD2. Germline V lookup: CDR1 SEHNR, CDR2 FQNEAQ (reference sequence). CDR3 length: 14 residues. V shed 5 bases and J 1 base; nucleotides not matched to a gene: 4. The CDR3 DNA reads TGTGCCAGCAGCCGGGAGGGACTTTCCTACGAGCAGTACTTC. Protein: CASSREGLSYEQYF.

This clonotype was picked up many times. The chain's CDR3 is CASSEHNNQPQHF. The CDR3 DNA follows: TGTGCCAGCAGTGAGCACAATAATCAGCCCCAGCATTTT. This chain connects TRBV11-3 to TRBJ1-5; D is undetermined. V lost 6 bases and J 4 bases, leaving 10 bases between the germline ends. The CDR3 covers 13 residues. The germline gives CDR1 SGHNT, CDR2 YENEEA.

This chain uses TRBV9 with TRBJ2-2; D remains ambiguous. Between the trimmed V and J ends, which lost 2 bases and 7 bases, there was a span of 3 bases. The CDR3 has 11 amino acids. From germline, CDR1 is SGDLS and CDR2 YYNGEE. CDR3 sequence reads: CASSVGGELFF. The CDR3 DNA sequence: TGTGCCAGCAGCGTGGGCGGGGAGCTGTTTTTT. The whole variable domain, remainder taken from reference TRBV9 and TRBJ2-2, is DSGVTQTPKHLITATGQRVTLRCSPRSGDLSVYWYQQSLDQGLQFLIQYYNGEERAKGNILERFSAQQFPDLHSELNLSSLELGDSALYFCASSVGGELFFGEGSRLTVL.

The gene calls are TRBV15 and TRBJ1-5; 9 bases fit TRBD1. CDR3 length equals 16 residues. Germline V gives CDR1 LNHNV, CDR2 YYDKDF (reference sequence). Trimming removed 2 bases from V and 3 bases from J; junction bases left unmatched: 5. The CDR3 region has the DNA TGTGCCACCAGCAGAAGGGGACAGGGAAACAATCAGCCCCAGCATTTT. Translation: CATSRRGQGNNQPQHF.

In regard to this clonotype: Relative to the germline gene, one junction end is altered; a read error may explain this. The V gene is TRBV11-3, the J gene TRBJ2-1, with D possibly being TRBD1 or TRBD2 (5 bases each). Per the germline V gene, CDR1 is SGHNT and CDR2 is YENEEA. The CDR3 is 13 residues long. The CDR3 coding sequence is TGTGCCAGCAGCTTGGGACGGAACAATGAGCAGCTCTTC. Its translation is CASSLGRNNEQLF.

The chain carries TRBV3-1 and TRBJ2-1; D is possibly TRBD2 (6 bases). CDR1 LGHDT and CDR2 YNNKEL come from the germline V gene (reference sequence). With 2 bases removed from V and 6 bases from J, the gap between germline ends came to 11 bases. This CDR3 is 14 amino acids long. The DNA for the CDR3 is TGTGCCAGCAGCCAACGACGGGACTCCAATGAGCAGTTCTTC. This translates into CASSQRRDSNEQFF.

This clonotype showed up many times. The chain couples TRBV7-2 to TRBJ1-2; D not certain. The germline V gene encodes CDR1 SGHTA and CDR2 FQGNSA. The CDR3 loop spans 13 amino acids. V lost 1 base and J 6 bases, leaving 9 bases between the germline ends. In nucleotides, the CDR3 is TGTGCCAGCAGCTTAGGCCCCGGGAATGGCTACACCTTC. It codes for CASSLGPGNGYTF. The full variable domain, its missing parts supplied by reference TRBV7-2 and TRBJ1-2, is GAGVSQSPSNKVTEKGKDVELRCDPISGHTALYWYRQSLGQGLEFLIYFQGNSAPDKSGLPSDRFSAERTGGSVSTLTIQRTQQEDSAVYLCASSLGPGNGYTFGSGTRLTVV.

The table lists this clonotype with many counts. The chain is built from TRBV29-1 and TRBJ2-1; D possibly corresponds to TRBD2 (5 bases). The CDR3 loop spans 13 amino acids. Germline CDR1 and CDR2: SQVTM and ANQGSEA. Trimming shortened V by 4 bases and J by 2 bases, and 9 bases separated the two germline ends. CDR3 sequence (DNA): TGCAGCGTTGCTACTAGGACCTACAATGAGCAGTTCTTC. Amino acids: CSVATRTYNEQFF.

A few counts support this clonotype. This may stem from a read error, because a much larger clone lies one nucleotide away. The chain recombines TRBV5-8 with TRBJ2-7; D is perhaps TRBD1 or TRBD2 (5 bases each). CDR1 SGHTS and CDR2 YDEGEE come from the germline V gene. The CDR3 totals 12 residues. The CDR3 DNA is TGTGCCCAATGGCCCGGGACCTACGAGCAGTGCTTC. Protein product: CAQWPGTYEQCF.

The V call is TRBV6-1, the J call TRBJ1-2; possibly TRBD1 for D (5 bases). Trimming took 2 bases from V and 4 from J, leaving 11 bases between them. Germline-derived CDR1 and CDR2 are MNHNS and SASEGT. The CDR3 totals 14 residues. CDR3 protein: CASSERDSLYGYTF. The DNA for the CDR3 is TGTGCCAGCAGTGAACGAGACAGCCTCTATGGCTACACCTTC.

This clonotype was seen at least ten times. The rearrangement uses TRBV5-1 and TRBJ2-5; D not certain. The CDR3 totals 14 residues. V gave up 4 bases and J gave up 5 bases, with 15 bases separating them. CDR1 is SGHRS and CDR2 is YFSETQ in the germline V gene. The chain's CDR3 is CASSHLDPQETQYF. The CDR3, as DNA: TGCGCCAGCAGCCATTTGGACCCTCAGGAGACCCAGTACTTC.

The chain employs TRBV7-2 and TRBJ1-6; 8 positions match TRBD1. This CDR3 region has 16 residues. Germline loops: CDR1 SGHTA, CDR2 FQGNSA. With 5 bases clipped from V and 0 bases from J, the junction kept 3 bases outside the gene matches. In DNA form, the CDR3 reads TGTGCCAGCAGCGTGACAGGGGTCTCCTATAATTCACCCCTCCACTTT. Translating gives CASSVTGVSYNSPLHF.

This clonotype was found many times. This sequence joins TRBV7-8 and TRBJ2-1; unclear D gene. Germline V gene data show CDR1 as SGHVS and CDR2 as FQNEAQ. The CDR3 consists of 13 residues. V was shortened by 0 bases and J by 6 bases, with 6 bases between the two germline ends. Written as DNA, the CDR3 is TGTGCCAGCAGCTTAGCGATTCTCAATGAGCAGTTCTTC. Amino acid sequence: CASSLAILNEQFF.

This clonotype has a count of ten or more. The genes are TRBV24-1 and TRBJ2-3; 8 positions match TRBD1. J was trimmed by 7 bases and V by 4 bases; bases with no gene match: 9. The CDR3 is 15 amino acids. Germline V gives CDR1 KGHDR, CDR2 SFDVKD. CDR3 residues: CATSDQPGQVNTQYF. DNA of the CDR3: TGTGCCACCAGTGACCAACCGGGACAGGTGAATACGCAGTATTTT.

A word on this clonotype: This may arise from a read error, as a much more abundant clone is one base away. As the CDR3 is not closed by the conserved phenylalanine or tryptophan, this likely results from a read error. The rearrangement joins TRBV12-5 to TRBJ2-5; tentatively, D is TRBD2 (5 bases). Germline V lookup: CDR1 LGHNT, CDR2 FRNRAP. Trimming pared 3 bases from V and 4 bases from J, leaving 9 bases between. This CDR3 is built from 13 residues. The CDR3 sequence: CASGFGDRETQYS. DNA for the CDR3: TGTGCTAGTGGTTTCGGGGATCGAGAGACCCAGTACTCC.

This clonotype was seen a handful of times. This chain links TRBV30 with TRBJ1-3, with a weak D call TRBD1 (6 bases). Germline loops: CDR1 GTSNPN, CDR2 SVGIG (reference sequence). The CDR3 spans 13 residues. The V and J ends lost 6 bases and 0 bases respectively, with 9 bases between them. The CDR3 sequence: CACRGSSGNTIYF. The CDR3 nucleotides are TGTGCCTGCAGGGGTAGCTCTGGAAACACCATATATTTT.

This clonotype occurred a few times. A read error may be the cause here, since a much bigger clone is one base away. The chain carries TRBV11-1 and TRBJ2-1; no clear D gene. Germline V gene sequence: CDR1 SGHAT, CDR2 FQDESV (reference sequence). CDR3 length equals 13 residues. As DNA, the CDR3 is TGTGCCAGCAGCTCCCCGCCCTACACTGAGCAGTTCTTC. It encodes CASSSPPYTEQFF.